Below, one T cell receptor beta chain is given with its context. Its antigen remains unidentified. Germline V gives CDR1 MDHEN, CDR2 SYDVKM. The CDR3 runs to 14 residues. These data belong to a study of CXCR3-negative and CXCR3-positive naive CD8 T cells. All CD8+ T cell subsets were sorted in triplicate at 300,000 cells each. Study-level results: Memory CD8+ cells showed much lower diversity, while both naive subsets displayed comparably high diversity. CD5 surface expression was similar among naive subsets, and TCR strength was estimated by inference from TRB CDR3 properties.

The TRB libraries of cDNA were built by UMI-labeled 5' RACE. TCRdb reworked the 5' RACE reads into one entry per CDR3 protein, no DNA. Its table lists 65,000 to 75,000 distinct CDR3 sequences. The genes are TRBV28 and TRBJ2-7; TCRdb gives TRBD2 as the D gene, but with no DNA this cannot be confirmed. The receptor comes from a human donor in good health. Some clones in this sample may be carry-over from other donors' samples. The sequenced sample was naive CXCR3- CD8+ T cells from blood. Subset of the sample: CD45RO-CCR7+CD27+CD95- naive CD8+ T cells lacking CXCR3 (TNR3-). The CDR3 region is CASSRLAGLYEQYF.